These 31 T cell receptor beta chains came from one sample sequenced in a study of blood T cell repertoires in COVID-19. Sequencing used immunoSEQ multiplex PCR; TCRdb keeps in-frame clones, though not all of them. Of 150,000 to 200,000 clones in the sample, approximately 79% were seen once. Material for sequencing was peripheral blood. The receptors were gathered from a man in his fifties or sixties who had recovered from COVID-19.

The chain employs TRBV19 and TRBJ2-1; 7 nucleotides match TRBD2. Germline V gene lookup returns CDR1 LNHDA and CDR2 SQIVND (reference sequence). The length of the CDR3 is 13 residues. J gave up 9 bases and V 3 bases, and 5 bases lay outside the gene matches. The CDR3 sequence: CASSMSGKIEQFF. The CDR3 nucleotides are TGTGCCAGTAGTATGAGCGGGAAAATTGAGCAGTTCTTC.

The CDR3 protein is CASRRPKDREETQYF. CDR3 in DNA: TGTGCCAGTAGAAGACCTAAGGACAGGGAAGAGACCCAGTACTTC. The genes are TRBV19 and TRBJ2-5; TRBD1 agrees at 8 bases. The CDR3 spans 15 residues. The germline gives CDR1 LNHDA, CDR2 SQIVND (reference sequence). V lost 6 bases, J lost 3 bases, and 9 bases stayed unmatched. Filled out from reference TRBV19 and TRBJ2-5, the complete variable domain reads DGGITQSPKYLFRKEGQNVTLSCEQNLNHDAMYWYRQDPGQGLRLIYYSQIVNDFQKGDIAEGYSVSREKKESFPLTVTSAQKNPTAFYLCASRRPKDREETQYFGPGTRLLVL.

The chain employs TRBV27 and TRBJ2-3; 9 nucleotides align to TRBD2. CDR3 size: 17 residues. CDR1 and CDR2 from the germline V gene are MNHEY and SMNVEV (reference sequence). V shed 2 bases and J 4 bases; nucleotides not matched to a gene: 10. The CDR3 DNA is TGTGCCAGCAGTTTAAGGTGGCGGGAGGGATTGTCAGATACGCAGTATTTT. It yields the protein CASSLRWREGLSDTQYF.

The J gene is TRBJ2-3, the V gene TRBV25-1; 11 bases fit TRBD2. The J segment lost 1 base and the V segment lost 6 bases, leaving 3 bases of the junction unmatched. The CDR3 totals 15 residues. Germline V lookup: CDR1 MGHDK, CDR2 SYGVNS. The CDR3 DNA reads TGTGCCAGCAGCGGACTAGCGGGCCGCACAGATACGCAGTATTTT. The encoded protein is CASSGLAGRTDTQYF.

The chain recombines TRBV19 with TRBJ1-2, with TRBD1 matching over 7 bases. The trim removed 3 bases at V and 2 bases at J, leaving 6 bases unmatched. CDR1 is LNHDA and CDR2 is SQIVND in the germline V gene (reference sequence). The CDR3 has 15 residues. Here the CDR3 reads CASSISGRGNYGYTF. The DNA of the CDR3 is TGTGCCAGTAGTATTTCAGGCAGGGGGAACTATGGCTACACCTTC. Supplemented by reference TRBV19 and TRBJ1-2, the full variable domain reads DGGITQSPKYLFRKEGQNVTLSCEQNLNHDAMYWYRQDPGQGLRLIYYSQIVNDFQKGDIAEGYSVSREKKESFPLTVTSAQKNPTAFYLCASSISGRGNYGYTFGSGTRLTVV.

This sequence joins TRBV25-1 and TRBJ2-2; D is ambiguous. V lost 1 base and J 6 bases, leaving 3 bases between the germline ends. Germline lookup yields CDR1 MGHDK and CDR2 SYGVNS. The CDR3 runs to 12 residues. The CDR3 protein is CASSELAGELFF. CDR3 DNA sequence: TGTGCCAGCAGTGAATTAGCCGGGGAGCTGTTTTTT. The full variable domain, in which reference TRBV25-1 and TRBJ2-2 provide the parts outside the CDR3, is EADIYQTPRYLVIGTGKKITLECSQTMGHDKMYWYQQDPGMELHLIHYSYGVNSTEKGDLSSESTVSRIRTEHFPLTLESARPSHTSQYLCASSELAGELFFGEGSRLTVL.

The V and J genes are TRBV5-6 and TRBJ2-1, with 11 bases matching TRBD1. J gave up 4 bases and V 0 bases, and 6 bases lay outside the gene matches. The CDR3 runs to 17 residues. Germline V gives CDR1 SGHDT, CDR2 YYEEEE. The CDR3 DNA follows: TGTGCCAGCAGCTTGGGGCCGGGACAGGGGGTTTACAATGAGCAGTTCTTC. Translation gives CASSLGPGQGVYNEQFF. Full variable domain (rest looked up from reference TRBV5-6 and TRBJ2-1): DAGVTQSPTHLIKTRGQQVTLRCSPKSGHDTVSWYQQALGQGPQFIFQYYEEEERQRGNFPDRFSGHQFPNYSSELNVNALLLGDSALYLCASSLGPGQGVYNEQFFGPGTRLTVL.

CDR3 amino acids: CASSQDWDRGISITEAFF. DNA of the CDR3: TGTGCCAGCAGCCAAGACTGGGACAGGGGGATTAGTATCACTGAAGCTTTCTTT. This chain links TRBV4-2 with TRBJ1-1, with 11 nucleotides matching TRBD1. Germline V gives CDR1 LGHNA, CDR2 YNFKEQ. CDR3 length equals 18 residues. With 0 bases clipped from V and 4 bases from J, the junction kept 10 bases outside the gene matches.

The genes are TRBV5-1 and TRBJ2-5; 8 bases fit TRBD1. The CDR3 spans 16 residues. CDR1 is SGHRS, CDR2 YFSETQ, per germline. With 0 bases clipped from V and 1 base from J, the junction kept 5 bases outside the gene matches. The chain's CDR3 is CASSLDWTGSQETQYF. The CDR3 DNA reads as TGCGCCAGCAGCTTGGATTGGACAGGGTCCCAAGAGACCCAGTACTTC.

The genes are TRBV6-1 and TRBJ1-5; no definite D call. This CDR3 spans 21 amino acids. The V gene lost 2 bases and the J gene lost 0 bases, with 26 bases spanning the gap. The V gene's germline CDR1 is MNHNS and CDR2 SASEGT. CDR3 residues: CASSEIGGSLGLRNSNQPQHF. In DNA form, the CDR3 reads TGTGCCAGCAGTGAAATAGGAGGGTCCCTAGGACTGCGGAATAGCAATCAGCCCCAGCATTTT.

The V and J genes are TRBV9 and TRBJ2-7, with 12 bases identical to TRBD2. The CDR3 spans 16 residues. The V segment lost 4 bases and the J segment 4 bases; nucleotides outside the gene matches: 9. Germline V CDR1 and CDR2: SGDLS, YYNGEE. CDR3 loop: CASSPGTSGFVYEQYF. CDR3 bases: TGTGCCAGCAGCCCGGGGACTAGCGGGTTTGTGTACGAGCAGTACTTC.

The CDR3 loop is CASSLWTSGTYEQYF. The CDR3 nucleotides read TGTGCCAGCAGTTTATGGACTAGCGGGACCTACGAGCAGTACTTC. The chain links TRBV28 to TRBJ2-7; TRBD2 agrees at 11 bases. Per germline, CDR1 MDHEN and CDR2 SYDVKM. CDR3 length equals 15 residues. V dropped 0 bases and J dropped 2; count of bases not matched to a gene: 0.

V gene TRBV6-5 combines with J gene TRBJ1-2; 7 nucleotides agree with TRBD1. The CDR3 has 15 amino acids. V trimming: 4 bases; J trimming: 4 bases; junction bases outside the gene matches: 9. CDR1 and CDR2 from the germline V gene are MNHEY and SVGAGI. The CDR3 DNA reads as TGTGCCAGCAGTTCCCTTGACAGGGCGCCCTATGGCTACACCTTC. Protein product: CASSSLDRAPYGYTF.

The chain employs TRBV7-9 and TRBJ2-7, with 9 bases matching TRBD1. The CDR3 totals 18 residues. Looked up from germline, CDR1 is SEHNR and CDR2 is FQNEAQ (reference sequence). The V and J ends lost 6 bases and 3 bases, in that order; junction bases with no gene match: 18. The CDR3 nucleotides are TGTGCCAGCAGACCATCCCCGGGACAGGGTTTCTTCATCTACGAGCAGTACTTC. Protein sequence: CASRPSPGQGFFIYEQYF.

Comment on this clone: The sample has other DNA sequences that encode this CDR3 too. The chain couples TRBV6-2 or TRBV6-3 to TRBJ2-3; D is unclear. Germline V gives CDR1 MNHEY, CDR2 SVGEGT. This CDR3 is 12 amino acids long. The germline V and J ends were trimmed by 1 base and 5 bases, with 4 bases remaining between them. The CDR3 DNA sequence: TGTGCCAGCAGTTACTTTAGAGATACGCAGTATTTT. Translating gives CASSYFRDTQYF.

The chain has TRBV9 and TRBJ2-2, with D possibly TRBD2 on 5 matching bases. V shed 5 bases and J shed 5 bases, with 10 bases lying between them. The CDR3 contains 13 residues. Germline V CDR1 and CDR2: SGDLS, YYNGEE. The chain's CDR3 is CASRDRGTGELFF. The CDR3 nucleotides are TGTGCCAGCAGAGATCGGGGAACCGGGGAGCTGTTTTTT.

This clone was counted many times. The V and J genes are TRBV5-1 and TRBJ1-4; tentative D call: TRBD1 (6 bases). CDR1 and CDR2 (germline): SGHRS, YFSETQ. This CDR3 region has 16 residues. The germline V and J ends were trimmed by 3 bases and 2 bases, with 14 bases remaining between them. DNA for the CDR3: TGCGCCAGCAGCTATGGGGGGGCAGTTACTAATGAAAAACTGTTTTTT. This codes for CASSYGGAVTNEKLFF. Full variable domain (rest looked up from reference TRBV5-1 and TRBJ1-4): KAGVTQTPRYLIKTRGQQVTLSCSPISGHRSVSWYQQTPGQGLQFLFEYFSETQRNKGNFPGRFSGRQFSNSRSEMNVSTLELGDSALYLCASSYGGAVTNEKLFFGSGTQLSVL.

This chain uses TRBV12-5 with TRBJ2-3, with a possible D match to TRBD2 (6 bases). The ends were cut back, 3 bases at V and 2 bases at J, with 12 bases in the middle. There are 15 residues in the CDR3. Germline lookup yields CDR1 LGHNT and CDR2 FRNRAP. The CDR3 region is CASGFGRGITDTQYF. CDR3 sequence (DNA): TGTGCTAGTGGTTTTGGGCGGGGTATCACAGATACGCAGTATTTT.

The CDR3 here is CASSLYGGSGNEQFF. In nucleotides, the CDR3 is TGTGCCAGCAGTTTATATGGGGGCTCCGGCAATGAGCAGTTCTTC. J is TRBJ2-1 and V is TRBV27; D is possibly TRBD1 (6 bases). V lost 1 base and J lost 6, with 13 bases in between. Germline CDR1 MNHEY, CDR2 SMNVEV (reference sequence). This CDR3 region has 15 residues.

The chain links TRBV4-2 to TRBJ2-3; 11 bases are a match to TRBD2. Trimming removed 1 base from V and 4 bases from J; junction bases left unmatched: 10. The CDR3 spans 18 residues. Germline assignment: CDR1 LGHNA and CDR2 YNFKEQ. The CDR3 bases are TGTGCCAGCAGCCAAGCGGTAGCGGGAGGGCCTACTGCAGATACGCAGTATTTT. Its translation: CASSQAVAGGPTADTQYF.

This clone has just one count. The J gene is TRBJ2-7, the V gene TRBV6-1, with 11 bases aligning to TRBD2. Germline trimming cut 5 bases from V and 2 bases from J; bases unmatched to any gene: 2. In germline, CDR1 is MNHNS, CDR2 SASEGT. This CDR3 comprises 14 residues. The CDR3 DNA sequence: TGTGCCAGCAGTTCGACTAGCGGGGCCTACGAGCAGTACTTC. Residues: CASSSTSGAYEQYF.

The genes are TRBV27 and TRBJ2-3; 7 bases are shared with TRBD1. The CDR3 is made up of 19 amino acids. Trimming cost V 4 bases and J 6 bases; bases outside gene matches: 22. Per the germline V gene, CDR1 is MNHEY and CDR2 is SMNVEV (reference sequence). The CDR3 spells CASSSYRPTGLEVRDTQYF. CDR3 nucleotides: TGTGCCAGCAGTTCATATCGCCCGACAGGGTTAGAGGTTAGGGATACGCAGTATTTT.

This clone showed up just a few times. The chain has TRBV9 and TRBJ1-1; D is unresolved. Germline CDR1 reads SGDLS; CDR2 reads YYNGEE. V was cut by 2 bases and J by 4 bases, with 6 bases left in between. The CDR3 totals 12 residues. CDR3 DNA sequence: TGTGCCAGCAGCGTCTCAGGCACTGAAGCTTTCTTT. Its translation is CASSVSGTEAFF.

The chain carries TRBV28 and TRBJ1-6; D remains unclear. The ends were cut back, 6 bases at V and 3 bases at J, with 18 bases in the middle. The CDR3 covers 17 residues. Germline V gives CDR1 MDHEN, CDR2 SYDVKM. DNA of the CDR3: TGTGCCAGCAGACGAGACACAGATTTTCTCTATAATTCACCCCTCCACTTT. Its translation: CASRRDTDFLYNSPLHF.

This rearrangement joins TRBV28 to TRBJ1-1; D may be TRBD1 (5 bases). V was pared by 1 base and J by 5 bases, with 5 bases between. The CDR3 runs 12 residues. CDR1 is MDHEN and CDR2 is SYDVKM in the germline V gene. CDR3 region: CASSLYRTEAFF. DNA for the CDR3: TGTGCCAGCAGTTTATACAGGACTGAAGCTTTCTTT.

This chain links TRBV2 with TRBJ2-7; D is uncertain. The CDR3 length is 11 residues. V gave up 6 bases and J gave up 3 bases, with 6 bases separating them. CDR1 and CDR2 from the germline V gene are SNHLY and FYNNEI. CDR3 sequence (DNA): TGTGCCAGCAGAAGCGTCTACGAGCAGTACTTC. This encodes CASRSVYEQYF.

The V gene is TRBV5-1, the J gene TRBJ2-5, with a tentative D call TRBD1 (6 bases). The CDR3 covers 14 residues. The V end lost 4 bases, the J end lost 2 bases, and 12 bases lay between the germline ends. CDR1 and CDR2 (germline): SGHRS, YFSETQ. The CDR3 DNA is TGCGCCAGCAGCCAACAGGGCCCACAAGAGACCCAGTACTTC. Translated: CASSQQGPQETQYF.

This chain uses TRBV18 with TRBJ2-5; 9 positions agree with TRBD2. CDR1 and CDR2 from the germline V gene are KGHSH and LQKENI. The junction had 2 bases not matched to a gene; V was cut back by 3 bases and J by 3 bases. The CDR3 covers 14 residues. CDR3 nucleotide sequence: TGTGCCAGCTCACCGGGACTAGCAGAAGAGACCCAGTACTTC. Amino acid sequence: CASSPGLAEETQYF.

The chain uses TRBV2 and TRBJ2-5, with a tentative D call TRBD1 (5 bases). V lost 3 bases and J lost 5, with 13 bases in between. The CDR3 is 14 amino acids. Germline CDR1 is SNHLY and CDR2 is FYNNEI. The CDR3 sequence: CASSELGPAETQYF. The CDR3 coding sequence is TGTGCCAGCAGTGAGCTGGGGCCAGCGGAGACCCAGTACTTC.

The CDR3 protein is CAWSVGTGISNQPQHF. The DNA for the CDR3 is TGTGCCTGGAGTGTAGGGACAGGGATTAGCAATCAGCCCCAGCATTTT. The chain couples TRBV30 to TRBJ1-5, with 9 bases that match TRBD1. The germline V gene encodes CDR1 GTSNPN and CDR2 SVGIG (reference sequence). V shed 0 bases, J shed 0 bases, and the junction held 3 bases outside the gene matches. The CDR3 has 16 residues.

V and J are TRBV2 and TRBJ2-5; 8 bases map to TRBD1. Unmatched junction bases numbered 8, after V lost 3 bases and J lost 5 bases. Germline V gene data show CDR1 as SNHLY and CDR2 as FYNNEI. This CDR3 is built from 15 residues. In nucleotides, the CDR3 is TGTGCCAGCAGTGATGACCAGGGGGCTGGGGAGACCCAGTACTTC. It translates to CASSDDQGAGETQYF.